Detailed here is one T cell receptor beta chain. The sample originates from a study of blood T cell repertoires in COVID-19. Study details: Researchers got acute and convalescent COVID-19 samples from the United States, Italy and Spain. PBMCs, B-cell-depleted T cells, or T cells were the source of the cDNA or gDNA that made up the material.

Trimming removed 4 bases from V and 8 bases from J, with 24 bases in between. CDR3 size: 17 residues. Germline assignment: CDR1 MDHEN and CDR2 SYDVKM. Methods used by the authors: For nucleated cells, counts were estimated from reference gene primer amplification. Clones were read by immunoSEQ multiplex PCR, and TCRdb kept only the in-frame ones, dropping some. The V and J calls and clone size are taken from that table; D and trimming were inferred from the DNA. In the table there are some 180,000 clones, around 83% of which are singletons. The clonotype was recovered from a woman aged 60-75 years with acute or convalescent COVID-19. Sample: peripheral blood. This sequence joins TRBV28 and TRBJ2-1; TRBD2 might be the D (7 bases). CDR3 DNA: TGTGCCAGCAGTTCCCGACTCAAGGGGGAGGGCCAAGATGAGCAGTTCTTC. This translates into CASSSRLKGEGQDEQFF.